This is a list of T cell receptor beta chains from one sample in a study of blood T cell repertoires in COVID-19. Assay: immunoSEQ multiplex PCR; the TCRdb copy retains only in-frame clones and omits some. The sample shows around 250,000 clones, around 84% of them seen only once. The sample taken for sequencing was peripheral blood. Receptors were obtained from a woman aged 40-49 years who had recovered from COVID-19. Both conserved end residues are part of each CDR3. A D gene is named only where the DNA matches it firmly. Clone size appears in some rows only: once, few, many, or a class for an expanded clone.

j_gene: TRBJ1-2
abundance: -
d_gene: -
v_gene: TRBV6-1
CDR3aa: CASSELQTYGYTF
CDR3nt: TGTGCCAGCAGTGAATTACAGACCTATGGCTACACCTTC

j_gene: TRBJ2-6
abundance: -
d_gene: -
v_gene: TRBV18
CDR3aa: CASSGQSGANVLTF
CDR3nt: TGTGCCAGCTCCGGACAGTCTGGGGCCAACGTCCTGACTTTC

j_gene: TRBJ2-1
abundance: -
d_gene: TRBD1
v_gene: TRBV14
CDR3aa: CASSQERDRGPSSYYNEQFF
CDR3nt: TGTGCCAGCAGCCAAGAACGGGACAGGGGACCATCTTCCTACTACAATGAGCAGTTCTTC

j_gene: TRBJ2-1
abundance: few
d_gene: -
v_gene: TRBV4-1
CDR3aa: CASSPLGGEQFF
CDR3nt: TGCGCCAGCAGCCCCCTAGGGGGTGAGCAGTTCTTC

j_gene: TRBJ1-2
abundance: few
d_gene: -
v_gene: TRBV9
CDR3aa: CASSVDSWGYTF
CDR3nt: TGTGCCAGCAGCGTCGACAGTTGGGGCTACACCTTC

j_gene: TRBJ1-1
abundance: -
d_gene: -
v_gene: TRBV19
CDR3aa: CASSMAVNTEAFF
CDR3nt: TGTGCCAGTAGTATGGCCGTGAACACTGAAGCTTTCTTT

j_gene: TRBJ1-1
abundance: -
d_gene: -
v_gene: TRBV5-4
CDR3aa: CASGPRQGPEAFF
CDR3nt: TGTGCCAGCGGCCCTAGGCAGGGCCCTGAAGCTTTCTTT

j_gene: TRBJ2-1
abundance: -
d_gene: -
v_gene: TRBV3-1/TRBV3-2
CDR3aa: CASSQDRNEQFF
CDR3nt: TGTGCCAGCAGCCAAGACAGGAATGAGCAGTTCTTC

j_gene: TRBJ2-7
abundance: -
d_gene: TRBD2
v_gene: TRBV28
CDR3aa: CASMNAGLVYEQYF
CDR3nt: TGTGCCAGTATGAACGCGGGACTAGTCTACGAGCAGTACTTC

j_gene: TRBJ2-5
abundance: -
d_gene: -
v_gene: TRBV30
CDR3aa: CACRNGPGKETQYF
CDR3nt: TGTGCCTGCCGAAACGGACCGGGGAAGGAGACCCAGTACTTC

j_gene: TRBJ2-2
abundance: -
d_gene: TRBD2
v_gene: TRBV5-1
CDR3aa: CASSLLAGKNTGELFF
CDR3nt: TGCGCCAGCAGCTTGTTAGCGGGCAAGAACACCGGGGAGCTGTTTTTT

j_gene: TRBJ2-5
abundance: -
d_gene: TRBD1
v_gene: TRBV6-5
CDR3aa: CASSYRQGSQETQYF
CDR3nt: TGTGCCAGCAGTTACCGACAGGGCTCCCAAGAGACCCAGTACTTC

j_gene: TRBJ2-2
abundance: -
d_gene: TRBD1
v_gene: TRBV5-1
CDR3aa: CASSFDRAIGELFF
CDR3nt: TGCGCCAGCAGCTTTGACAGGGCGATCGGGGAGCTGTTTTTT

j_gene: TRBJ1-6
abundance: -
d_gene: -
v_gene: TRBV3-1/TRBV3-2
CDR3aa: CASSHSSYNSPLHF
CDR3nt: TGTGCCAGCAGCCATAGCTCCTATAATTCACCCCTCCACTTT

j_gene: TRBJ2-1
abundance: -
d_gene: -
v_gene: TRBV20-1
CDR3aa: CSLPQYEQFF
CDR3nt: TGCAGTCTTCCGCAGTATGAGCAGTTCTTC

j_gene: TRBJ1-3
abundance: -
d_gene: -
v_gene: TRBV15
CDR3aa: CAISKSPGTRRNTIYF
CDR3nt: TGTGCCATCTCAAAGAGCCCCGGGACAAGAAGAAACACCATATATTTT

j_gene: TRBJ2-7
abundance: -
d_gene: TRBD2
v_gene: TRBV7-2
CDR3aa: CASSFARGAHYEQYF
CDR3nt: TGTGCCAGCAGCTTTGCGCGGGGGGCACACTACGAGCAGTACTTC

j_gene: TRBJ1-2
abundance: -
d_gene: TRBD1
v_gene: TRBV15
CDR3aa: CATSRDGRGSYGYTF
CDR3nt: TGTGCCACCAGCAGAGACGGCAGGGGGAGCTATGGCTACACCTTC

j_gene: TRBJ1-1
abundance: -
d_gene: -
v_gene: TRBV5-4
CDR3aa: CASSSSRALRDTEAFF
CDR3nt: TGTGCCAGCAGCTCGAGCAGGGCCCTACGGGACACTGAAGCTTTCTTT

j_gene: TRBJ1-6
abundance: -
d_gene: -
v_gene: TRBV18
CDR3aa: CASSPQDGGVMVPLHF
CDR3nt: TGTGCCAGCTCACCACAAGATGGGGGCGTAATGGTCCCCCTCCACTTT

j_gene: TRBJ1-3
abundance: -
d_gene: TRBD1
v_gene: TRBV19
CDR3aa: CASKTGPGNTIYF
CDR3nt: TGTGCCAGTAAGACAGGGCCTGGAAACACCATATATTTT

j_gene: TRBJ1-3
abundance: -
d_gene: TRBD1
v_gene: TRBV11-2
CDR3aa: CASSPPTGKDTIYF
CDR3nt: TGTGCCAGCAGCCCGCCGACAGGGAAAGACACCATATATTTT

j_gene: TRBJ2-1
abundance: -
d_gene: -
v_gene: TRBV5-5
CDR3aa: CASSQRTTGSYNEQFF
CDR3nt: TGTGCCAGCAGCCAGCGTACGACAGGTTCCTACAATGAGCAGTTCTTC

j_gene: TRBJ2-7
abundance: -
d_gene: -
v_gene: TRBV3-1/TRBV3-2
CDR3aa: CASSHPPAGQHYTYEQYF
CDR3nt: TGTGCCAGCAGCCACCCACCCGCTGGACAGCATTATACCTACGAGCAGTACTTC

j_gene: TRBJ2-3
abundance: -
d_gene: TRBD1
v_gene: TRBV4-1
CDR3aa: CASSQGFTGVSDTQYF
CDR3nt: TGCGCCAGCAGCCAAGGGTTTACAGGGGTGTCAGATACGCAGTATTTT

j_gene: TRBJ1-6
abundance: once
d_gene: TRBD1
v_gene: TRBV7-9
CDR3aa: CASRGQGPSPLHF
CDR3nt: TGTGCCAGCAGGGGACAGGGTCCTTCACCCCTCCACTTT

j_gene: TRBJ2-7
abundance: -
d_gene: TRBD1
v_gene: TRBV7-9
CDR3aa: CASSPGTGSYEQYF
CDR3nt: TGTGCCAGCAGCCCCGGGACAGGGTCCTACGAGCAGTACTTC

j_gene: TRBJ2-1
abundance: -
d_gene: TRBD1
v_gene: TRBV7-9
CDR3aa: CATRQGSYNEQFF
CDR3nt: TGTGCCACGAGACAGGGTTCCTACAATGAGCAGTTCTTC

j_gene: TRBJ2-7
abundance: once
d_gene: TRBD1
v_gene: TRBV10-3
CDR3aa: CAIRGTGHSYEQYF
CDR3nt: TGTGCCATCAGGGGGACAGGTCACTCCTACGAGCAGTACTTC

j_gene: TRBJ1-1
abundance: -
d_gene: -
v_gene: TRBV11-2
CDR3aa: CASSTPGDNTEAFF
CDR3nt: TGTGCCAGCAGTACCCCAGGGGATAACACTGAAGCTTTCTTT

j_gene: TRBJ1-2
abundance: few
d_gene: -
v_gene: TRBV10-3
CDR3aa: CAISESIDMVAYGYTF
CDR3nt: TGTGCCATCAGTGAGTCGATTGACATGGTGGCCTATGGCTACACCTTC

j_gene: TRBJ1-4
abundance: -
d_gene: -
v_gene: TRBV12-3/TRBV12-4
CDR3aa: CASSIRGEEKLFF
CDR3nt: TGTGCCAGCAGTATCCGGGGTGAAGAAAAACTGTTTTTT

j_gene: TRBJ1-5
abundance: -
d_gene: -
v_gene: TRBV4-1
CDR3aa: CASSQDGQNNQPQHF
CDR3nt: TGCGCCAGCAGCCAAGATGGGCAGAACAATCAGCCCCAGCATTTT

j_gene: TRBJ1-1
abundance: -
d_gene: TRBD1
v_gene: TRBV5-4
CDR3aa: CASSGAGTGRAEAFF
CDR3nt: TGTGCCAGCAGTGGGGCCGGGACAGGGCGCGCTGAAGCTTTCTTT

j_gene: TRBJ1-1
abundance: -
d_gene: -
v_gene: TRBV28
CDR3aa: CASSWNGRGMNTEAFF
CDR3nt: TGTGCCAGCAGTTGGAACGGGCGGGGGATGAACACTGAAGCTTTCTTT

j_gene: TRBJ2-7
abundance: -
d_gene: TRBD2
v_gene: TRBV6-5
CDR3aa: CASSYRSGGAYEQYF
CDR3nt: TGTGCCAGCAGTTACAGGAGCGGGGGGGCTTACGAGCAGTACTTC

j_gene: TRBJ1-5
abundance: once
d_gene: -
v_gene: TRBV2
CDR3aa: CASSERTRGQPQHF
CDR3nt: TGTGCCAGCAGTGAACGGACACGCGGTCAGCCCCAGCATTTT

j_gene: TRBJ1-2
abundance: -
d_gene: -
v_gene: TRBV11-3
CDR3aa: CASSQRGSAYGYTF
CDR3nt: TGTGCCAGCAGCCAACGGGGATCAGCCTATGGCTACACCTTC

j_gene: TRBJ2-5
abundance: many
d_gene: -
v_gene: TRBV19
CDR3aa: CASSTKETQYF
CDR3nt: TGTGCCAGTAGTACTAAAGAGACCCAGTACTTC

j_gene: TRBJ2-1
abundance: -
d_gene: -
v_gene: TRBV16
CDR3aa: CASSQDRTEFF
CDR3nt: TGTGCCAGCAGCCAAGACAGGACAGAGTTCTTC

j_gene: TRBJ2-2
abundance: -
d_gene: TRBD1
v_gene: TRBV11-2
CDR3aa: CASSYAGTGGIGELFF
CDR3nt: TGTGCCAGCAGCTATGCCGGGACAGGGGGTATCGGGGAGCTGTTTTTT

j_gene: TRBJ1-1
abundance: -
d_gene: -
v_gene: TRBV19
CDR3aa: CASSIHRGGRGTEAFF
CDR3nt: TGTGCCAGTAGTATTCATCGGGGGGGGCGAGGGACTGAAGCTTTCTTT

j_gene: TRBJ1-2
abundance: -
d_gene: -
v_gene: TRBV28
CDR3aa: CASSSTGLPVATF
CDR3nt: TGTGCCAGCAGTTCTACAGGTTTACCTGTGGCTACCTTC

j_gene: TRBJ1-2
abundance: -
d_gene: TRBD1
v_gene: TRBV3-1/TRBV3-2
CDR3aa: CASSRGTGNGYTF
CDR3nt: TGTGCCAGCAGCCGGGGGACAGGGAATGGCTACACCTTC

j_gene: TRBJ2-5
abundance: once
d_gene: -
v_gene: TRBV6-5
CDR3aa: CASSITGGETQYF
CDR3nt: TGTGCCAGCAGTATCACAGGAGGGGAGACCCAGTACTTC

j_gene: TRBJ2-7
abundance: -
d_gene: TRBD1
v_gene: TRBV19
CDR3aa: CASRQSGTGSYEQYF
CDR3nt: TGTGCCAGTAGACAGTCCGGGACAGGGTCCTACGAGCAGTACTTC

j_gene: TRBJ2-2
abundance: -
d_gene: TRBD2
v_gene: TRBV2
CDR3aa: CASSSRTGGTGELFF
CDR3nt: TGTGCCAGCAGTTCCCGGACGGGAGGCACCGGGGAGCTGTTTTTT

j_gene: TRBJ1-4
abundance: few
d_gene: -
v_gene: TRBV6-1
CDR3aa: CASSDRGRAEKLFF
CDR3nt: TGTGCCAGCAGTGACAGGGGACGTGCTGAAAAACTGTTTTTT

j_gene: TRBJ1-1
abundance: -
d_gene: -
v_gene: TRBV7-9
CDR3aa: CASSIGQYTEAFF
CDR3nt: TGTGCCAGCAGCATCGGACAGTACACTGAAGCTTTCTTT

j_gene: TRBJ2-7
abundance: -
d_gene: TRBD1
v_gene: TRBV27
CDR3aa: CASSLQVGQTYEQYF
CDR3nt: TGTGCCAGCAGCCTACAAGTGGGACAGACCTACGAGCAGTACTTC

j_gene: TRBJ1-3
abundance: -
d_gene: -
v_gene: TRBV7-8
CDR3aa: CASSFGGVLGNTIYF
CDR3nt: TGTGCCAGCAGCTTCGGGGGAGTTCTGGGAAACACCATATATTTT

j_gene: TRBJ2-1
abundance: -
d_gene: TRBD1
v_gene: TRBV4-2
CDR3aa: CASSQATGTGRDEQFF
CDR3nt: TGTGCCAGCAGCCAAGCGACGGGGACAGGGCGCGATGAGCAGTTCTTC

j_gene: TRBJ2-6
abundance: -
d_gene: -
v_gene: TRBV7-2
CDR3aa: CASSLQSGANVLTF
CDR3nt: TGTGCCAGCAGCTTACAATCTGGGGCCAACGTCCTGACTTTC

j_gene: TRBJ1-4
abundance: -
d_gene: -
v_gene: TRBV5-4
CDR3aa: CASSFGTLQGKLFF
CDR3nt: TGTGCCAGCAGCTTTGGGACCCTACAGGGAAAACTGTTTTTT

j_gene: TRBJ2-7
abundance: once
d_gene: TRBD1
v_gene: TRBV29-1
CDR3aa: CSGGQGGRRQYF
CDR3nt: TGCAGCGGAGGACAGGGTGGGAGGCGACAGTACTTC